This TCR beta chain was profiled in a study of blood T cell repertoires in COVID-19. Across the whole study: T cells, B-cell-depleted T cells, or PBMCs provided the cDNA or gDNA that served as material.

The CDR3 contains 12 residues. V was cut by 4 bases and J by 8 bases, with 14 bases left in between. Germline V lookup: CDR1 SQVTM, CDR2 ANQGSEA. In the authors' workflow: Reference gene primer amplification gave estimated nucleated cell counts. TCRdb's copy holds only in-frame clones and misses some; the assay was immunoSEQ multiplex PCR. D and trimming were read from the DNA, whereas the V and J calls and clone size are those reported in that table. Of roughly 120,000 clones in the sample, 85% to 90% were seen once. Input material: peripheral blood. The sequence derives from a man older than 75 with acute or convalescent COVID-19. The chain combines TRBV29-1 with TRBJ1-1; D is ambiguous. CDR3: CSVVEGPVEAFF. The DNA of the CDR3 is TGCAGCGTTGTAGAGGGCCCAGTAGAAGCTTTCTTT.